The 28 T cell receptor beta chains presented below share a single source sample, sequenced in a study of radiotherapy plus CTLA-4 blockade in lung cancer. This table comes from immunoSEQ multiplex PCR, and its TCRdb copy is limited to in-frame clones, with some not included. Among roughly 45,000 clones listed, about 63% were seen once. The sequencing here drew on peripheral blood, taken from a patient treated with radiotherapy plus ipilimumab. The source of these receptors is a human donor with non-small cell lung cancer who had a partial response to radiotherapy plus ipilimumab.

This clone was counted once. The chain couples TRBV15 to TRBJ2-5, with D tentatively TRBD2 (6 bases). The CDR3 has 16 amino acids. Germline loops: CDR1 LNHNV, CDR2 YYDKDF (reference sequence). The V end lost 0 bases, the J end lost 6 bases, and 17 bases lay between the germline ends. The CDR3 nucleotides are TGTGCCACCAGCAGAGATCTGGGCGGAGGGGAGCAGACCCAGTACTTC. Its translation is CATSRDLGGGEQTQYF.

This chain connects TRBV5-1 to TRBJ2-1, with D possibly being TRBD2 (6 bases). Germline CDR1 and CDR2: SGHRS and YFSETQ. CDR3 size: 15 residues. V was trimmed by 0 bases and J by 3 bases, leaving 10 bases between them. CDR3 in amino acids: CASSLVSSDYNEQFF. The CDR3 bases are TGCGCCAGCAGCTTGGTGTCTAGCGACTACAATGAGCAGTTCTTC.

This clone was found a few times. V usage is TRBV2 and J usage is TRBJ2-1, with 7 bases aligning to TRBD2. The germline gives CDR1 SNHLY, CDR2 FYNNEI. J lost 5 bases, V lost 4 bases, and 8 bases had no gene match. This CDR3 has 15 amino acids. The CDR3 coding sequence is TGTGCCAGCAGTGGGGTAGGCGGGAGTGACAATGAGCAGTTCTTC. This gives the protein CASSGVGGSDNEQFF.

The chain joins TRBV6-5 to TRBJ1-1; 11 bases line up with TRBD1. V trimming: 0 bases; J trimming: 8 bases; junction bases outside the gene matches: 8. Germline V gives CDR1 MNHEY, CDR2 SVGAGI. This CDR3 region has 16 residues. This CDR3 is CASSYSFVGQGAEAFF. In DNA, the CDR3 is TGTGCCAGCAGTTACTCGTTCGTAGGACAGGGGGCGGAAGCTTTCTTT.

V usage is TRBV7-2 and J usage is TRBJ2-1, with 8 bases fitting TRBD2. Trimming took 5 bases from V and 2 from J; bases not matched to a gene: 5. The CDR3 contains 15 residues. Germline loops: CDR1 SGHTA, CDR2 FQGNSA. CDR3: CASSRGRGAYNEQFF. CDR3 nucleotides: TGTGCCAGCAGCCGGGGGCGGGGGGCCTACAATGAGCAGTTCTTC.

The CDR3: CASYQTGTGVSPQHF. The CDR3, as DNA: TGTGCCAGTTACCAAACCGGGACAGGGGTATCGCCCCAGCATTTT. J is TRBJ1-5 and V is TRBV19; 10 bases match TRBD1. The germline V gene has CDR1 LNHDA and CDR2 SQIVND (reference sequence). There are 15 residues in the CDR3. J lost 9 bases, V lost 8 bases, and 13 bases had no gene match.

The chain couples TRBV21-1 to TRBJ2-7; the table gives TRBD2 as D, unverified against the DNA. TRBV21-1 is a pseudogene segment. The CDR3 is made up of 15 amino acids. The CDR3 here is CASSNPGLVTYEQYF. The CDR3 DNA sequence: TGTGCCAGCAGCAACCCGGGACTAGTAACCTACGAGCAGTACTTC.

The chain uses TRBV5-4 and TRBJ2-7; 7 nucleotides align to TRBD1. The V gene's germline CDR1 is SGHNT and CDR2 YYREEE (reference sequence). V lost 2 bases to trimming and J lost 2 bases; unmatched junction nucleotides: 4. This CDR3 region has 14 residues. The CDR3 bases are TGTGCCAGCAGCTTAGGGGACAGAGCCTACGAGCAGTACTTC. Its protein is CASSLGDRAYEQYF. The full variable domain, in which reference TRBV5-4 and TRBJ2-7 provide the parts outside the CDR3, is ETGVTQSPTHLIKTRGQQVTLRCSSQSGHNTVSWYQQALGQGPQFIFQYYREEENGRGNFPPRFSGLQFPNYSSELNVNALELDDSALYLCASSLGDRAYEQYFGPGTRLTVT.

This clone was recorded once. This chain uses TRBV11-2 with TRBJ2-7; D perhaps matches TRBD2 (6 bases). Germline V gene data show CDR1 as SGHAT and CDR2 as FQNNGV. CDR3 length: 14 residues. Trimming removed 4 bases from V and 5 bases from J, with 15 bases in between. The CDR3 here is CASSSTTRGDEQYF. The DNA of the CDR3 is TGTGCCAGCAGCTCCACGACTAGGGGTGACGAGCAGTACTTC.

This sequence joins TRBV5-4 and TRBJ2-3; 8 bases agree with TRBD2. The V segment lost 0 bases and the J segment 2 bases; nucleotides outside the gene matches: 11. The CDR3 has 18 amino acids. Germline V CDR1 and CDR2: SGHNT, YYREEE (reference sequence). CDR3 in amino acids: CASSLEGRRGRITDTQYF. CDR3 coding DNA: TGTGCCAGCAGCTTGGAAGGCCGACGCGGGAGGATCACAGATACGCAGTATTTT.

This clone came up a few times. The chain joins TRBV9 to TRBJ2-2; no clear D. The V gene lost 2 bases and the J gene lost 1 base, with 12 bases spanning the gap. Germline V gives CDR1 SGDLS, CDR2 YYNGEE. There are 16 residues in the CDR3. CDR3 DNA: TGTGCCAGCAGCGTCTCTAGTTCCGGGAACACCGGGGAGCTGTTTTTT. It specifies CASSVSSSGNTGELFF. The full variable domain, rest sourced from reference TRBV9 and TRBJ2-2, is DSGVTQTPKHLITATGQRVTLRCSPRSGDLSVYWYQQSLDQGLQFLIQYYNGEERAKGNILERFSAQQFPDLHSELNLSSLELGDSALYFCASSVSSSGNTGELFFGEGSRLTVL.

In regard to this clone: At the DNA level, this CDR3 is encoded by other sequences in the same sample as well. The V gene is TRBV5-1, the J gene TRBJ2-2, with TRBD1 identical over 7 bases. V trimming: 0 bases; J trimming: 5 bases; junction bases outside the gene matches: 1. Germline V lookup: CDR1 SGHRS, CDR2 YFSETQ. The CDR3 is 14 amino acids. The CDR3 loop is CASSLDRGTGELFF. CDR3 bases: TGCGCCAGCAGCTTGGACAGGGGAACCGGGGAGCTGTTTTTT.

The rearrangement links TRBV29-1 to TRBJ1-5; the D gene is possibly TRBD1 (5 bases). The CDR3 has 14 residues. Germline V gives CDR1 SQVTM, CDR2 ANQGSEA. V lost 4 bases to trimming and J lost 3 bases, with 13 bases between them. The CDR3 protein is CSVALGGSNQPQHF. In DNA form, the CDR3 reads TGCAGCGTTGCCTTGGGGGGTTCCAATCAGCCCCAGCATTTT.

This clone was picked up a small number of times. V and J are TRBV6-5 and TRBJ2-1, with TRBD2 matching over 10 bases. The CDR3 has 15 amino acids. Looked up from germline, CDR1 is MNHEY and CDR2 is SVGAGI. J lost 10 bases, V lost 6 bases, and 12 bases had no gene match. DNA of the CDR3: TGTGCCAGCAGCAAGAAAGCGGGAGGGGGACTGGAGCAGTTCTTC. Translation: CASSKKAGGGLEQFF.

This chain joins TRBV6-5 and TRBJ2-3, with 13 bases lining up with TRBD2. Germline V gene data show CDR1 as MNHEY and CDR2 as SVGAGI. The CDR3 covers 15 residues. The V segment lost 4 bases and the J segment 6 bases; nucleotides outside the gene matches: 4. CDR3 DNA: TGTGCCAGCAGTTCGGAGACTAGCGGGAGGGATACGCAGTATTTT. Protein: CASSSETSGRDTQYF.

The chain links TRBV19 to TRBJ1-1; TRBD1 might be the D (5 bases). The CDR3 contains 14 residues. The V gene's germline CDR1 is LNHDA and CDR2 SQIVND (reference sequence). Trimming took 1 base from V and 4 from J, leaving 10 bases between them. Written as DNA, the CDR3 is TGTGCCAGTAGTATAGCATGGGGGGGCACTGAAGCTTTCTTT. It encodes CASSIAWGGTEAFF.

This chain connects TRBV11-2 to TRBJ1-2; 9 positions agree with TRBD1. Germline CDR1 is SGHAT and CDR2 is FQNNGV. The CDR3 contains 14 residues. V was clipped by 3 bases and J by 4 bases; unmatched bases: 3. The CDR3 coding sequence is TGTGCCAGCAGCTTCGGGACAGGGATCTATGGCTACACCTTC. Translation: CASSFGTGIYGYTF.

This clone was seen a handful of times. The chain is built from TRBV27 and TRBJ2-7, with 8 positions matching TRBD1. CDR1 MNHEY and CDR2 SMNVEV come from the germline V gene (reference sequence). The CDR3 consists of 14 residues. The V and J ends lost 7 bases and 2 bases, in that order; junction bases with no gene match: 7. Here the CDR3 reads CASTWGTGPYEQYF. Written as DNA, the CDR3 is TGTGCCAGCACCTGGGGGACAGGACCCTACGAGCAGTACTTC.

This clone was seen a single time. The chain couples TRBV29-1 to TRBJ1-1; 7 bases are a match to TRBD1. Per germline, CDR1 SQVTM and CDR2 ANQGSEA. Trimming at V came to 7 bases and at J to 1 base, leaving 6 bases not matched to a gene. The CDR3 runs to 13 residues. CDR3 residues: CSGMGQPNTEAFF. In DNA, the CDR3 is TGCAGCGGGATGGGACAGCCGAACACTGAAGCTTTCTTT. Using reference TRBV29-1 and TRBJ1-1 for the parts outside the CDR3, the full variable domain is SAVISQKPSRDICQRGTSLTIQCQVDSQVTMMFWYRQQPGQSLTLIATANQGSEATYESGFVIDKFPISRPNLTFSTLTVSNMSPEDSSIYLCSGMGQPNTEAFFGQGTRLTVV.

The chain is built from TRBV9 and TRBJ2-5; 14 bases match TRBD2. Germline V gene data show CDR1 as SGDLS and CDR2 as YYNGEE. The CDR3 sequence is 20 residues long. The ends lost 0 bases at V and 1 base at J; junction bases unmatched: 11. The CDR3 spells CASSVGGFGLAGGPQETQYF. DNA of the CDR3: TGTGCCAGCAGCGTAGGGGGTTTTGGACTAGCGGGAGGCCCCCAAGAGACCCAGTACTTC. Combining the CDR3 with reference TRBV9 and TRBJ2-5 gives the whole variable domain DSGVTQTPKHLITATGQRVTLRCSPRSGDLSVYWYQQSLDQGLQFLIQYYNGEERAKGNILERFSAQQFPDLHSELNLSSLELGDSALYFCASSVGGFGLAGGPQETQYFGPGTRLLVL.

This rearrangement joins TRBV11-2 to TRBJ2-7; tentatively, D is TRBD2 (7 bases). The CDR3 totals 12 residues. Germline V gene sequence: CDR1 SGHAT, CDR2 FQNNGV. The ends were cut back, 7 bases at V and 6 bases at J, with 13 bases in the middle. The CDR3 region is CASTLGGPEQYF. DNA of the CDR3: TGTGCCAGCACCCTGGGGGGGCCCGAGCAGTACTTC.

This rearrangement joins TRBV25-1 to TRBJ1-4, with 12 bases fitting TRBD1. The CDR3 spans 16 residues. J was trimmed by 8 bases and V by 2 bases; bases with no gene match: 6. Germline CDR1 reads MGHDK; CDR2 reads SYGVNS. The CDR3 loop reads CASSEKGTGGLEKLFF. The CDR3 DNA reads TGTGCCAGCAGTGAAAAAGGGACAGGGGGCTTGGAAAAACTGTTTTTT.

In this sample, this clone turned up once. The J gene is TRBJ1-2, the V gene TRBV4-2, with 8 bases lining up with TRBD1. The V segment lost 2 bases and the J segment 3 bases; nucleotides outside the gene matches: 8. Germline V gives CDR1 LGHNA, CDR2 YNFKEQ. The CDR3 length is 16 residues. For the CDR3, the DNA is TGTGCCAGCAGCCAAAATACAGGGGGTGGCGACTATGGCTACACCTTC. This codes for CASSQNTGGGDYGYTF.

The chain carries TRBV10-3 and TRBJ2-1, with D possibly being TRBD1 (8 bases). The germline V and J ends were trimmed by 10 bases and 9 bases, with 25 bases remaining between them. Germline V lookup: CDR1 ENHRY, CDR2 SYGVKD. The CDR3 runs 15 residues. CDR3 nucleotide sequence: TGTGCCACCGCACCCCTGGACAGGGAGGGTGGTGAGCAGTTCTTC. It yields the protein CATAPLDREGGEQFF.

This clone was seen just once. This rearrangement joins TRBV2 to TRBJ1-2; no clear D. The germline CDR1 and CDR2 sequences are SNHLY and FYNNEI. CDR3 length: 14 amino acids. V was pared by 6 bases and J by 8 bases, with 19 bases between. The CDR3 bases are TGTGCCAGCAGCGGAGTAGCCTTCCGAGGGGGCTACACCTTC. This encodes CASSGVAFRGGYTF.

The V gene is TRBV4-1, the J gene TRBJ1-1; 7 positions agree with TRBD1. Germline V lookup: CDR1 MGHRA, CDR2 YSYEKL. The CDR3 has 15 amino acids. Losses at the gene ends were 0 bases for V and 11 bases for J; bases not matched to a gene: 12. CDR3 coding DNA: TGCGCCAGCAGCCAAGATGGGGACAGTGCGGAGGGGGCTTTCTTT. It codes for CASSQDGDSAEGAFF.

The chain recombines TRBV10-3 with TRBJ1-2; D is possibly TRBD1 (6 bases). This CDR3 contains 13 residues. The germline V gene encodes CDR1 ENHRY and CDR2 SYGVKD. With 7 bases removed from V and 6 bases from J, the gap between germline ends came to 15 bases. The CDR3, as DNA: TGTGCCATCATGGGGGGGGCGGCGGATGGCTACACCTTC. The encoded protein is CAIMGGAADGYTF.

This clone was seen only once. The genes are TRBV18 and TRBJ2-7, with 7 bases aligning to TRBD1. After removal of 5 bases from V and 3 bases from J, the junction contained 13 bases not matched to a gene. Germline loops: CDR1 KGHSH, CDR2 LQKENI. This CDR3 contains 16 residues. CDR3 sequence (DNA): TGTGCCAGCTCATCCCTTTCCGGACAGGCGTACTACGAGCAGTACTTC. Translating it yields CASSSLSGQAYYEQYF.